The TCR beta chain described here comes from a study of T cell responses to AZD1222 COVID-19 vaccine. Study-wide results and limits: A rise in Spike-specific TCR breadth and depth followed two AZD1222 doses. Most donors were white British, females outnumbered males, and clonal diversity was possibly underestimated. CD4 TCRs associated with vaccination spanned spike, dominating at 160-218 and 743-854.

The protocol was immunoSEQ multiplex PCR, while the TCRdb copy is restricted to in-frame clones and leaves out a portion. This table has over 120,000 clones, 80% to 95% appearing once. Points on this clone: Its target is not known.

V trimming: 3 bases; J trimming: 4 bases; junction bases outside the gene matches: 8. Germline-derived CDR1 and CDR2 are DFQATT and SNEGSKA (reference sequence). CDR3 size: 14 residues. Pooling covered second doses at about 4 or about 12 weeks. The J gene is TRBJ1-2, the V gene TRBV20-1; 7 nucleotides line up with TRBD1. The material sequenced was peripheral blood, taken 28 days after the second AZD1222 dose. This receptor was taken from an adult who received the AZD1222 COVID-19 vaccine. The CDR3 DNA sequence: TGCAGTGCTAGTAGTAGGGGGCTCGGCTATGGCTACACCTTC. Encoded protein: CSASSRGLGYGYTF.